The 32 T cell receptor beta chains below come from one sample, sequenced in a study of T-cell memory formation after mild COVID-19. TCRdb re-derived calls from the 5' RACE reads in MiXCR, one entry per CDR3 protein. The sample shows over 500,000 distinct CDR3 sequences, around 15% of them seen only once. Sequencing was carried out using PBMCs or a T cell subset sorted from them (not recorded which). The receptors were gathered from an adult woman who had mild COVID-19 (a few samples of this study predate the infection). Cell type and time point are not known.

This clonotype has ten or more counts. V usage is TRBV27 and J usage is TRBJ2-1, with TRBD2 matching over 9 bases. V lost 6 bases, J lost 2 bases, and 5 bases stayed unmatched. The germline gives CDR1 MNHEY, CDR2 SMNVEV (reference sequence). The CDR3 runs 15 residues. CDR3 in DNA: TGTGCCAGCAGGCGGGGCGGGGGGGCCTACAATGAGCAGTTCTTC. It encodes CASRRGGGAYNEQFF.

The V and J genes are TRBV6-5 and TRBJ1-2; 8 bases agree with TRBD1. Germline V gene sequence: CDR1 MNHEY, CDR2 SVGAGI. This CDR3 is built from 13 residues. V lost 5 bases and J lost 8; bases outside the gene matches: 7. The CDR3 nucleotides are TGTGCCAGCAGTGAGTCGACAGGGGACGGCTACACCTTC. Amino acids: CASSESTGDGYTF.

This clonotype was found a few times. J is TRBJ1-1 and V is TRBV29-1, with 8 nucleotides matching TRBD1. Germline lookup yields CDR1 SQVTM and CDR2 ANQGSEA. CDR3 length: 14 amino acids. J lost 1 base, V lost 6 bases, and 7 bases had no gene match. The CDR3 coding sequence is TGCAGCGTCGCCCCCGGGACAGGGAACACTGAAGCTTTCTTT. It translates to CSVAPGTGNTEAFF.

Only a few counts were recorded for this clonotype. A read error may produce the germline difference seen at one junction end. V is TRBV12-3 or TRBV12-4 and J is TRBJ2-5; TRBD1 aligns across 7 bases. The CDR3 extends over 16 amino acids. The CDR3 sequence: CAGRDREWGSQETQYF. The CDR3 bases are TGTGCCGGCAGAGACAGGGAGTGGGGGAGCCAAGAGACCCAGTACTTC.

This clonotype was seen more than once but under ten times. The chain uses TRBV5-1 and TRBJ1-1; D unclear. The V end was cut by 4 bases, the J end by 2 bases, with 21 bases between. CDR3 size: 17 residues. Germline V gene data show CDR1 as SGHRS and CDR2 as YFSETQ. The CDR3 reads CASSVGDAILLNTEAFF. In DNA, the CDR3 is TGCGCCAGCAGCGTCGGAGACGCGATACTACTTAACACTGAAGCTTTCTTT.

CDR3 nucleotides: TGTGCCATCAGTGAGTTCCGGACGGGCCTTCTACCTAACTATGGCTACACCTTC. Protein product: CAISEFRTGLLPNYGYTF. V usage is TRBV10-3 and J usage is TRBJ1-2; D is unclear. This CDR3 is built from 18 residues. CDR1 is ENHRY, CDR2 SYGVKD, per germline. The ends were cut back, 1 base at V and 0 bases at J, with 18 bases in the middle.

This clonotype was seen a few times. The chain uses TRBV5-6 and TRBJ2-3; D gene unclear. Germline V lookup: CDR1 SGHDT, CDR2 YYEEEE. The V end lost 1 base, the J end lost 3 bases, and 6 bases lay between the germline ends. The CDR3 contains 13 residues. CDR3 region: CASSLKATDTQYF. The CDR3 coding sequence is TGTGCCAGCAGCTTGAAGGCGACAGATACGCAGTATTTT. Drawing the rest from reference TRBV5-6 and TRBJ2-3, the complete variable domain is DAGVTQSPTHLIKTRGQQVTLRCSPKSGHDTVSWYQQALGQGPQFIFQYYEEEERQRGNFPDRFSGHQFPNYSSELNVNALLLGDSALYLCASSLKATDTQYFGPGTRLTVL.

This clonotype was seen more than once but under ten times. The rearrangement links TRBV5-1 to TRBJ2-1; D is ambiguous. V gave up 3 bases and J gave up 4 bases, with 14 bases separating them. The CDR3 has 15 amino acids. CDR1 is SGHRS and CDR2 is YFSETQ in the germline V gene. Here the CDR3 DNA reads TGCGCCAGCAGCTGGACCAACCAGGTGTACAATGAGCAGTTCTTC. Translating it yields CASSWTNQVYNEQFF.

This chain links TRBV7-9 with TRBJ2-1; possibly TRBD1 or TRBD2 for D (5 bases each). CDR1 is SEHNR and CDR2 is FQNEAQ in the germline V gene (reference sequence). V lost 5 bases and J 2 bases, leaving 16 bases between the germline ends. The length of the CDR3 is 16 residues. For the CDR3, the DNA is TGTGCCAGCAGCCCTGGTGAGGGGCGCACCTACAATGAGCAGTTCTTC. Translating gives CASSPGEGRTYNEQFF.

This clonotype appeared a few times. This CDR3 reads CATSRDRTPPSTF. CDR3 DNA sequence: TGTGCCACCAGCAGGGACAGGACCCCGCCTTCCACCTTC. This chain connects TRBV15 to TRBJ1-2, with 7 positions matching TRBD1. CDR1 and CDR2 from the germline V gene are LNHNV and YYDKDF (reference sequence). The CDR3 contains 13 residues. Losses at the gene ends were 3 bases for V and 13 bases for J; bases not matched to a gene: 11. Full variable domain (remainder filled in from reference TRBV15 and TRBJ1-2): DAMVIQNPRYQVTQFGKPVTLSCSQTLNHNVMYWYQQKSSQAPKLLFHYYDKDFNNEADTPDNFQSRRPNTSFCFLDIRSPGLGDTAMYLCATSRDRTPPSTFGSGTRLTVV.

The rearrangement uses TRBV5-4 and TRBJ1-1; tentative D call: TRBD1 (6 bases). The germline V gene encodes CDR1 SGHNT and CDR2 YYREEE (reference sequence). The CDR3 is 12 amino acids. Deletions cut 4 bases from V and 7 bases from J, with 11 bases between. CDR3 nucleotide sequence: TGTGCCAGCAGCACGGGGGGCGGTGAAGCTTTCTTT. It codes for CASSTGGGEAFF.

This clonotype was recorded at least ten times. V gene TRBV24-1 combines with J gene TRBJ2-5, with D possibly being TRBD2 (6 bases). The CDR3 has 15 amino acids. CDR1 and CDR2 from the germline V gene are KGHDR and SFDVKD. V was clipped by 4 bases and J by 5 bases, with 16 bases between them. CDR3 sequence: CATSDASVQGETQYF. In DNA, the CDR3 is TGTGCCACCAGTGACGCTAGCGTCCAAGGGGAGACCCAGTACTTC.

This clonotype was found a few times. This rearrangement joins TRBV11-2 to TRBJ2-5; TRBD2 matches 7 bases. This CDR3 is built from 13 residues. Germline V CDR1 and CDR2: SGHAT, FQNNGV. V gave up 5 bases and J gave up 7 bases; unmatched junction bases: 7. The CDR3 here is CASSRTGGGTQYF. CDR3 sequence (DNA): TGTGCCAGCAGCCGGACTGGGGGGGGGACCCAGTACTTC.

This clonotype was counted ten times or more. The chain employs TRBV3-1 and TRBJ2-7; TRBD2 matches 14 bases. CDR1 LGHDT and CDR2 YNNKEL come from the germline V gene (reference sequence). CDR3 length: 18 amino acids. Losses at the gene ends were 4 bases for V and 2 bases for J; bases not matched to a gene: 10. In DNA form, the CDR3 reads TGTGCCAGCAGCCCCTCCGGGACTAGCGGGAGCTTCGCCTACGAGCAGTACTTC. Translating it yields CASSPSGTSGSFAYEQYF.

There are a few counts of this clonotype. The chain couples TRBV5-1 to TRBJ2-3, with TRBD2 matching 8 bases. J was trimmed by 4 bases and V by 0 bases; bases with no gene match: 7. Germline lookup yields CDR1 SGHRS and CDR2 YFSETQ. CDR3 length: 16 amino acids. DNA for the CDR3: TGCGCCAGCAGCTTGGGGAGCGGGAGCATTGCAGATACGCAGTATTTT. Its protein product is CASSLGSGSIADTQYF. Supplemented by reference TRBV5-1 and TRBJ2-3, the full variable domain reads KAGVTQTPRYLIKTRGQQVTLSCSPISGHRSVSWYQQTPGQGLQFLFEYFSETQRNKGNFPGRFSGRQFSNSRSEMNVSTLELGDSALYLCASSLGSGSIADTQYFGPGTRLTVL.

CDR3 in DNA: TGTGCCAGCAGTCCCGGACAGGGTAGCCGAGCTTTCTTT. Amino acids: CASSPGQGSRAFF. This chain connects TRBV12-3 or TRBV12-4 to TRBJ1-1; TRBD1 aligns across 8 bases. The CDR3 sequence is 13 residues long. The V and J ends lost 5 bases and 10 bases, in that order; junction bases with no gene match: 9.

The chain joins TRBV20-1 to TRBJ2-7; maybe TRBD1 (6 bases). Trimming stripped 0 bases from V and 4 bases from J, with 19 bases between. CDR1 is DFQATT, CDR2 SNEGSKA, per germline (reference sequence). CDR3 length equals 16 residues. The CDR3 DNA is TGCAGTGCTAGAGATAGGCAGGGGACCTTGGTGTACGAGCAGTACTTC. It is translated as CSARDRQGTLVYEQYF.

This chain uses TRBV7-2 with TRBJ1-2, with 7 bases that match TRBD1. V lost 4 bases and J lost 4; bases outside the gene matches: 9. This CDR3 region has 15 residues. Germline V CDR1 and CDR2: SGHTA, FQGNSA. The CDR3 sequence: CASSSSDRVSYGYTF. The DNA of the CDR3 is TGTGCCAGCAGCTCTAGTGACAGGGTCAGCTATGGCTACACCTTC. The complete variable domain, with remaining parts taken from reference TRBV7-2 and TRBJ1-2, reads GAGVSQSPSNKVTEKGKDVELRCDPISGHTALYWYRQSLGQGLEFLIYFQGNSAPDKSGLPSDRFSAERTGGSVSTLTIQRTQQEDSAVYLCASSSSDRVSYGYTFGSGTRLTVV.

Only a few counts were recorded for this clonotype. The V call is TRBV5-4, the J call TRBJ2-5; 10 bases line up with TRBD2. Germline CDR1 reads SGHNT; CDR2 reads YYREEE (reference sequence). The CDR3 is made up of 16 amino acids. With V trimmed by 0 bases and J by 0 bases, 2 bases remained unmatched. This chain's CDR3 is CASSLGTSGNQETQYF. CDR3 bases: TGTGCCAGCAGCTTGGGGACTAGCGGAAACCAAGAGACCCAGTACTTC.

This clonotype came up a few times. The V and J genes are TRBV7-9 and TRBJ2-1, with 8 positions matching TRBD2. CDR1 SEHNR and CDR2 FQNEAQ come from the germline V gene (reference sequence). The CDR3 consists of 14 residues. The V segment lost 5 bases and the J segment 3 bases; nucleotides outside the gene matches: 3. The CDR3 spells CASSGLAHYNEQFF. CDR3 coding DNA: TGTGCCAGCAGCGGACTAGCCCACTACAATGAGCAGTTCTTC.

Only a few counts were recorded for this clonotype. V is TRBV12-3 or TRBV12-4 and J is TRBJ2-1, with D possibly being TRBD2 (6 bases). The CDR3 contains 16 residues. Trimming took 6 bases from V and 4 from J, leaving 19 bases between them. The CDR3 loop reads CASSQGLPSLYNEQFF. CDR3 sequence (DNA): TGTGCCAGCAGCCAAGGACTACCTTCATTGTACAATGAGCAGTTCTTC.

This chain joins TRBV3-1 and TRBJ2-7; the D is unclear. This CDR3 spans 14 amino acids. Germline V gene sequence: CDR1 LGHDT, CDR2 YNNKEL (reference sequence). V lost 1 base, J lost 3 bases, and 10 bases lay in between. CDR3 sequence: CASSQVGSSYEQYF. In DNA form, the CDR3 reads TGTGCCAGCAGCCAAGTAGGCAGTAGCTACGAGCAGTACTTC.

The genes are TRBV10-3 and TRBJ1-1; unclear D gene. V shed 3 bases and J shed 5 bases, with 7 bases lying between them. There are 12 residues in the CDR3. Germline loops: CDR1 ENHRY, CDR2 SYGVKD. CDR3 loop: CAISDPGTEAFF. The CDR3 nucleotides read TGTGCCATCAGTGACCCCGGGACTGAAGCTTTCTTT.

This clonotype turned up a few times. The rearrangement joins TRBV19 to TRBJ2-7; 7 nucleotides agree with TRBD2. Germline values: CDR1 LNHDA, CDR2 SQIVND (reference sequence). The CDR3 runs to 16 residues. Trimming removed 3 bases from V and 0 bases from J; junction bases left unmatched: 8. The CDR3 sequence: CASSIGDRGSSYEQYF. The CDR3 coding sequence is TGTGCCAGTAGTATTGGTGACCGCGGGAGCTCCTACGAGCAGTACTTC.

The rearrangement links TRBV7-2 to TRBJ1-2, with 7 bases matching TRBD1. The CDR3 extends over 14 amino acids. Trimming took 4 bases from V and 2 from J; bases not matched to a gene: 4. Germline V lookup: CDR1 SGHTA, CDR2 FQGNSA. The CDR3 sequence: CASSYDRANYGYTF. In DNA form, the CDR3 reads TGTGCCAGCAGCTACGACAGGGCGAACTATGGCTACACCTTC.

The chain couples TRBV3-1 to TRBJ2-7; no firm D call. Germline lookup yields CDR1 LGHDT and CDR2 YNNKEL (reference sequence). The CDR3 extends over 15 amino acids. Deletions cut 0 bases from V and 3 bases from J, with 12 bases between. DNA for the CDR3: TGTGCCAGCAGCCAAGACACCGGTTACAACTACGAGCAGTACTTC. It codes for CASSQDTGYNYEQYF.

The rearrangement links TRBV29-1 to TRBJ2-2, with D possibly being TRBD1 (7 bases). This CDR3 spans 15 amino acids. Germline lookup yields CDR1 SQVTM and CDR2 ANQGSEA. Trimming pared 7 bases from V and 4 bases from J, leaving 19 bases between. CDR3 bases: TGCAGCGGCAGGACAGGAGGGGGGATCACCGGGGAGCTGTTTTTT. Encoded protein: CSGRTGGGITGELFF.

The chain links TRBV24-1 to TRBJ2-1; unclear D gene. CDR3 length equals 15 residues. Between the trimmed V and J ends, which lost 0 bases and 5 bases, there was a span of 10 bases. Germline values: CDR1 KGHDR, CDR2 SFDVKD. The CDR3 DNA reads as TGTGCCACCAGTGATTTGGGGGTCAAACACAATGAGCAGTTCTTC. Protein sequence: CATSDLGVKHNEQFF.

This clonotype was detected only a few times. The gene calls are TRBV29-1 and TRBJ2-7, with D unresolved. The CDR3 length is 11 residues. V lost 6 bases to trimming and J lost 3 bases, with 9 bases between them. The germline V gene has CDR1 SQVTM and CDR2 ANQGSEA. The CDR3 here is CSVKDRYEQYF. CDR3 in DNA: TGCAGCGTGAAAGACCGCTACGAGCAGTACTTC.

The chain employs TRBV7-3 and TRBJ2-2; TRBD1 might be the D (7 bases). CDR1 and CDR2 from the germline V gene are SGHTA and FQGTGA. Trimming stripped 1 base from V and 5 bases from J, with 11 bases between. The CDR3 sequence is 15 residues long. CDR3 amino acids: CASSLRQGGTGELFF. The CDR3 DNA sequence: TGTGCCAGCAGCTTAAGACAGGGAGGTACCGGGGAGCTGTTTTTT. The variable domain in full, with the rest retrieved from reference TRBV7-3 and TRBJ2-2, is GAGVSQTPSNKVTEKGKYVELRCDPISGHTALYWYRQSLGQGPEFLIYFQGTGAADDSGLPNDRFFAVRPEGSVSTLKIQRTERGDSAVYLCASSLRQGGTGELFFGEGSRLTVL.

The CDR3 region has the DNA TGTGCCAGCACGGCCGGGACTGGGGTTTTGGATGAGCAGTTCTTC. This translates into CASTAGTGVLDEQFF. V gene TRBV27 combines with J gene TRBJ2-1; weak D call: TRBD2 (6 bases). From germline, CDR1 is MNHEY and CDR2 SMNVEV (reference sequence). The CDR3 extends over 15 amino acids. V lost 7 bases and J lost 8, with 21 bases in between.

The chain recombines TRBV7-8 with TRBJ1-4; D unresolved. Trimming shortened V by 1 base and J by 10 bases, and 10 bases separated the two germline ends. From germline, CDR1 is SGHVS and CDR2 FQNEAQ. The length of the CDR3 is 13 residues. Here the CDR3 reads CASSLVPRGKLFF. The CDR3 DNA is TGTGCCAGCAGCTTAGTCCCACGAGGAAAACTGTTTTTT. The whole variable domain, remainder taken from reference TRBV7-8 and TRBJ1-4, is GAGVSQSPRYKVAKRGQDVALRCDPISGHVSLFWYQQALGQGPEFLTYFQNEAQLDKSGLPSDRFFAERPEGSVSTLKIQRTQQEDSAVYLCASSLVPRGKLFFGSGTQLSVL.